The clone carrying this TCR beta chain appeared many times. The record originates from a study of T cell repertoires in cytomegalovirus infection. TCRdb recomputed calls from the reads with MiXCR, one row per CDR3 protein. The table lists some 700,000 distinct CDR3 sequences, 35% to 40% of them singletons. This TCR was recovered from a human donor in good health (CMV status not recorded). Some clones in this sample may be carry-over from other donors' samples. Source material: PBMCs.

CDR3 region: CASSSIGQASSYEQYF. CDR3 sequence (DNA): TGTGCCAGCAGTTCGATCGGACAGGCTAGCTCCTACGAGCAGTACTTC. This rearrangement joins TRBV28 to TRBJ2-7; 7 bases align to TRBD1. Germline loops: CDR1 MDHEN, CDR2 SYDVKM. The CDR3 is made up of 16 amino acids. The V segment lost 4 bases and the J segment 0 bases; nucleotides outside the gene matches: 9.